This is a list of T cell receptor beta chains from one sample in a study of cytomegalovirus exposure and HLA in healthy donors. Produced via immunoSEQ multiplex PCR; TCRdb's table is partial and in-frame only. The sample lists fewer than 200,000 clones, around three quarters occurring once. The sample consisted of PBMCs. The receptors stem from a boy younger than 18 in good health and CMV-seronegative. Both conserved end residues are part of each CDR3. Fields, in order: V gene, J gene, D gene, clone size, CDR3 DNA, CDR3 protein. The D gene is left open where the match is weak. Size is omitted from some rows. Given values are once, few, many or a class for expanded clones.

TRBV19,TRBJ2-4,.,.,TGTGCCAGTAGTAAAGAGGGTGGAGGGAACATTCAGTACTTC,CASSKEGGGNIQYF
TRBV11-1,TRBJ2-7,.,.,TGTGCCAGCAGTTTAGGGGAGCCACCAGACTACGAGCAGTACTTC,CASSLGEPPDYEQYF
TRBV30,TRBJ2-1,.,few,TGTGCCTGGTTGAACTCGAGGGCCTCTGGGCAGTTCTTC,CAWLNSRASGQFF
TRBV9,TRBJ2-2,.,.,TGTGCCAGCAGCGTCGGGACGAACACCGGGGAGCTGTTTTTT,CASSVGTNTGELFF
TRBV10-1,TRBJ2-7,TRBD2,.,TGCGCCAGCAGTGAAGGGACTAGGGTTATCGGCGAGCAGTACTTC,CASSEGTRVIGEQYF
TRBV13,TRBJ2-7,TRBD2,.,TGTGCCAGCAGCTTAGGGGGTTTAGCGGGGGGCTCCTACGAGCAGTACTTC,CASSLGGLAGGSYEQYF
TRBV4-2,TRBJ2-7,TRBD2,.,TGTGCCAGCAGCCAAGAGTTAACGGGAGGGCCGGACGAGCAGTACTTC,CASSQELTGGPDEQYF
TRBV29-1,TRBJ2-7,TRBD1,.,TGCAGCGTTGAAGATTTTGGGACAGGGGAACCCTACGAGCAGTACTTC,CSVEDFGTGEPYEQYF
TRBV11-2,TRBJ1-4,TRBD1,few,TGTGCCAGCAGCTCCGACAGGGGAGTTGAAAAACTGTTTTTT,CASSSDRGVEKLFF
TRBV7-9,TRBJ2-7,.,.,TGTGCCAGCAGCAGCCCCCCCAGGGACGAGCAGTACTTC,CASSSPPRDEQYF
TRBV30,TRBJ1-1,.,.,TGTGCCTGGAGTCCCACCGGGACTGAAGCTTTCTTT,CAWSPTGTEAFF
TRBV18,TRBJ1-1,TRBD1,.,TGTGCCAGCTCAGAGGACAGGGGGAACACTGAAGCTTTCTTT,CASSEDRGNTEAFF
TRBV5-6,TRBJ1-2,.,few,TGTGCCAGCAGCTTGGACAGGAACTATGGCTACACCTTC,CASSLDRNYGYTF
TRBV6-1,TRBJ1-6,TRBD1,.,TGTGCCAGCAGCTTGACAGGGGAAAATTCACCCCTCCACTTT,CASSLTGENSPLHF
TRBV4-3,TRBJ2-1,TRBD2,.,TGCGCCAGCAGCCGCCGGACTAGCGGGAGAGTAGGGGATGAGCAGTTCTTC,CASSRRTSGRVGDEQFF
TRBV5-4,TRBJ2-7,TRBD2,.,TGTGCCAGCAGCTCCGGGACTAGCGGGATGGGGGAGCAGTACTTC,CASSSGTSGMGEQYF
TRBV5-6,TRBJ2-7,.,few,TGTGCCAGCAGCTTAGCCCGGGAGCAGTACTTC,CASSLAREQYF
TRBV29-1,TRBJ1-2,TRBD1,.,TGCAGCGATCACACAGTCGGGACAGGGTATGGCTACACCTTC,CSDHTVGTGYGYTF
TRBV25-1,TRBJ1-5,.,.,TGTGCCAGCAGTGAAACCCGACAGGTAAAGCATCAGCCCCAGCATTTT,CASSETRQVKHQPQHF
TRBV30,TRBJ1-2,TRBD1,.,TGTGCCTGGACCCCCGGACAGGGACGCTACACCTTC,CAWTPGQGRYTF
TRBV7-3,TRBJ2-7,.,.,TGTGCCAGCAGCTGGAGGGGGGGGACCGAGCAGTACTTC,CASSWRGGTEQYF
TRBV5-6,TRBJ2-4,.,.,TGTGCCAGCAGCGATAAACAGGGAGGGGGTAACATTCAGTACTTC,CASSDKQGGGNIQYF
TRBV7-9,TRBJ1-2,TRBD1,.,TGTTCCAGCAGCCCCACCGGGACAGGATTTCTCTATGGCTACACCTTC,CSSSPTGTGFLYGYTF
TRBV10-3,TRBJ2-2,.,.,TGTGCCATCAGTGAGGGCGGGGCCGCGAACACCGGGGAGCTGTTTTTT,CAISEGGAANTGELFF
TRBV15,TRBJ2-7,TRBD2,.,TGTGCCACCAGAGCAGGACTAGCTAACGAGCAGTACTTC,CATRAGLANEQYF
TRBV11-1,TRBJ2-1,TRBD2,.,TGTGCCAGCAGTCAGACTAGCGGGGGCCTCTACAATGAGCAGTTCTTC,CASSQTSGGLYNEQFF
TRBV14,TRBJ1-1,.,.,TGTGCCAGCAGCCTGCCGGGGGGGAACACTGAAGCTTTCTTT,CASSLPGGNTEAFF
TRBV7-9,TRBJ2-7,.,once,TGTGCCAGCAGCTCAACCCTTCTCCCGGGGTTGAGCCCCTACGAGCAGTACTTC,CASSSTLLPGLSPYEQYF
TRBV5-6,TRBJ1-2,TRBD1,.,TGTGCCAGCAGCCCCGGGACAGGGCGTGGTAACTATGGCTACACCTTC,CASSPGTGRGNYGYTF
TRBV28,TRBJ2-7,TRBD1,.,TGTGCCAGCAGAGGGACAGGTTCGACGCACGAGCAGTACTTC,CASRGTGSTHEQYF
TRBV5-1,TRBJ2-7,TRBD2,.,TGCGCCAGCAGCTTGAGTTTAGGGACTAGGTCCCACGAGCAGTACTTC,CASSLSLGTRSHEQYF
TRBV19,TRBJ2-2,TRBD1,once,TGTGCCAGTAGTATGACGGGACAGGGTTTTGGCGGGGAGCTGTTTTTT,CASSMTGQGFGGELFF
TRBV10-3,TRBJ1-4,.,.,TGTGCCGCCGCAGGGTCTAGGACTAATGAAAAACTGTTTTTT,CAAAGSRTNEKLFF
TRBV9,TRBJ2-2,.,few,TGTGCCAGCAGCATCTCCGGGACGAACACCGGGGAGCTGTTTTTT,CASSISGTNTGELFF
TRBV4-1,TRBJ2-1,TRBD2,.,TGCGCCAGCAGCCCTAGGACCGGGACTATAGGCGAGCAGTTCTTC,CASSPRTGTIGEQFF
TRBV10-3,TRBJ2-7,TRBD1,.,TGTGCCATCAGTGATCCGGGACAGGGCTACGAGCAGTACTTC,CAISDPGQGYEQYF
TRBV4-3,TRBJ2-7,TRBD1,.,TGCGCCAGCAGCCAAGAATGGGCAGGGGGTTTCTACGAGCAGTACTTC,CASSQEWAGGFYEQYF
TRBV10-3,TRBJ2-1,.,.,TGTGCCATCGCAGGGGCCCTCGTCTACAATGAGCAGTTCTTC,CAIAGALVYNEQFF
TRBV6-5,TRBJ1-5,.,few,TGTGCCAGCAGCTCCAGGGGTACTGGCCAGCCCCAGCATTTT,CASSSRGTGQPQHF
TRBV5-6,TRBJ2-1,.,.,TGTGCCAGCAGCTTGGTGCTGGCATCAAATGAGCAGTTCTTC,CASSLVLASNEQFF